This T cell receptor beta chain was profiled in a study of Ad26.COV2.S vaccination and SARS-CoV-2 variants. Concerning this clone: Antigen unknown.

The treatment here: 15 to 20 received Ad26.COV2.S at low or high dose, single or two shots; roughly five received placebo; per-sample allocation not given. Collection of samples fell on day 63 after the first vaccine or placebo injection. Study outcomes and limitations: CD8+ and CD4+ T cells specific for spike reportedly responded with substantial breadth after vaccination.

Data came from immunoSEQ multiplex PCR; TCRdb stores just in-frame clones and leaves some out. The table includes 400,000 to 450,000 clones, about nine tenths detected once. The V segment lost 0 bases and the J segment 4 bases; nucleotides outside the gene matches: 11. The CDR3 is 18 amino acids. The V gene's germline CDR1 is SGDLS and CDR2 YYNGEE. The V and J genes are TRBV9 and TRBJ2-3; 10 positions agree with TRBD1. The sample was peripheral blood, taken in a trial of Ad26.COV2.S vaccine versus placebo. This clonotype was sampled from a person between 18 and 65 years old who received the Ad26.COV2.S COVID-19 vaccine or a placebo. The CDR3 reads CASSVERDRGSVADTQYF. DNA for the CDR3: TGTGCCAGCAGCGTAGAAAGGGACAGGGGTTCGGTGGCAGATACGCAGTATTTT. Full variable domain (missing parts from reference TRBV9 and TRBJ2-3): DSGVTQTPKHLITATGQRVTLRCSPRSGDLSVYWYQQSLDQGLQFLIQYYNGEERAKGNILERFSAQQFPDLHSELNLSSLELGDSALYFCASSVERDRGSVADTQYFGPGTRLTVL.